This passage covers 18 T cell receptor beta chains from one sample sequenced in a study of blood T cells in healthy people across ages. The use of a sample-barcoded 5' primer and a J-beta primer mix characterized a second PCR of 7 to 11 cycles. TCRdb called the 5' RACE reads again in MiXCR, with one record for every CDR3 protein. This table has approximately 900,000 distinct CDR3 sequences, under 50% appearing once. The sample comprised blood. Receptors originate from a man aged 25 to 40 in good health.

This CDR3 is CASSLVSPRSGANVLTF. DNA for the CDR3: TGTGCCAGCAGCTTAGTATCTCCCCGCTCTGGGGCCAACGTCCTGACTTTC. The chain employs TRBV7-9 and TRBJ2-6, with unresolved D. Per germline, CDR1 SEHNR and CDR2 FQNEAQ (reference sequence). With 1 base removed from V and 0 bases from J, the gap between germline ends came to 10 bases. The CDR3 length is 17 residues.

The chain combines TRBV15 with TRBJ2-1, with TRBD1 matching 10 bases. The CDR3 runs to 16 residues. V dropped 3 bases and J dropped 9; count of bases not matched to a gene: 11. Per germline, CDR1 LNHNV and CDR2 YYDKDF (reference sequence). CDR3 loop: CATSRAPGQGNSEQFF. The CDR3 DNA follows: TGTGCCACCAGCAGGGCTCCGGGACAGGGGAATAGTGAGCAGTTCTTC.

This clonotype came up a few times. As DNA, the CDR3 is TGTGCCACCAGCGACCGGGACAGGGCTTTTGGCTACACCTTC. It codes for CATSDRDRAFGYTF. This chain links TRBV15 with TRBJ1-2, with 9 positions matching TRBD1. V lost 5 bases, J lost 7 bases, and 8 bases stayed unmatched. The CDR3 is 14 amino acids. Germline V lookup: CDR1 LNHNV, CDR2 YYDKDF (reference sequence).

This rearrangement joins TRBV7-2 to TRBJ2-7; 8 bases line up with TRBD1. Per germline, CDR1 SGHTA and CDR2 FQGNSA. The length of the CDR3 is 13 residues. Trimming cost V 3 bases and J 6 bases; bases outside gene matches: 4. The chain's CDR3 is CASSFGTGAEQYF. The CDR3 DNA follows: TGTGCCAGCAGCTTCGGGACAGGAGCCGAGCAGTACTTC.

V and J are TRBV6-5 and TRBJ2-7; D possibly uses TRBD1 or TRBD2 (6 bases each). Germline V gives CDR1 MNHEY, CDR2 SVGAGI. V shed 5 bases and J shed 5 bases, with 16 bases lying between them. This CDR3 contains 14 residues. CDR3 loop: CASSRGREADEQYF. The CDR3 bases are TGTGCCAGCAGTCGGGGGCGCGAGGCGGACGAGCAGTACTTC.

The chain has TRBV28 and TRBJ2-7, with D tentatively TRBD1 (5 bases). The CDR3 consists of 13 residues. Germline V CDR1 and CDR2: MDHEN, SYDVKM. The ends were cut back, 7 bases at V and 0 bases at J, with 10 bases in the middle. The DNA for the CDR3 is TGTGCCAGCAAAGGGGCGAGCTCCTACGAGCAGTACTTC. Protein product: CASKGASSYEQYF.

This chain connects TRBV28 to TRBJ2-5; D might be TRBD1 or TRBD2, each matching 6 bases. Germline lookup yields CDR1 MDHEN and CDR2 SYDVKM. Trimming cost V 3 bases and J 4 bases, with 15 bases left between them. This CDR3 region has 15 residues. In DNA form, the CDR3 reads TGTGCCAGCAGTTTCCAGGGGCTGGAGGGAGAGACCCAGTACTTC. Translating it yields CASSFQGLEGETQYF.

Regarding this clonotype: One junction end disagrees with the germline gene, perhaps due to a read error. The gene calls are TRBV9 and TRBJ2-1, with D unclear. The CDR3 contains 13 residues. Germline-derived CDR1 and CDR2 are SGDLS and YYNGEE. The CDR3 region is CASSVGLYNEPFF. The DNA for the CDR3 is TGTGCCAGCAGCGTGGGCCTGTACAATGAGCCGTTCTTC.

The genes are TRBV11-1 and TRBJ2-5, with TRBD1 matching over 7 bases. TRBJ2-7 matches the DNA end more closely, so the J call is doubtful. CDR1 and CDR2 from the germline V gene are SGHAT and FQDESV (reference sequence). The CDR3 contains 17 residues. CDR3 residues: CASSLVPPGGSTYEQYF. As DNA, the CDR3 is TGTGCCAGCAGCTTAGTCCCTCCAGGGGGTTCTACCTACGAGCAGTACTTC.

V gene TRBV7-2 combines with J gene TRBJ2-2; the match to TRBD2 covers 10 bases. Germline assignment: CDR1 SGHTA and CDR2 FQGNSA. V trimming: 5 bases; J trimming: 0 bases; junction bases outside the gene matches: 6. The CDR3 length is 17 residues. CDR3 region: CASSAKSGGANTGELFF. CDR3 bases: TGTGCCAGCAGCGCGAAAAGCGGGGGGGCGAACACCGGGGAGCTGTTTTTT.

This chain joins TRBV7-8 and TRBJ2-7, with D unresolved. Germline V gene lookup returns CDR1 SGHVS and CDR2 FQNEAQ. V was shortened by 5 bases and J by 3 bases, with 14 bases between the two germline ends. The CDR3 totals 14 residues. The CDR3 DNA reads TGTGCCAGCAGCGCCAGAACAGAGGACTACGAGCAGTACTTC. Residues: CASSARTEDYEQYF.

This clonotype has a handful of counts. The chain carries TRBV6-5 and TRBJ2-4; tentative D call: TRBD2 (5 bases). The CDR3 totals 14 residues. The V end was cut by 5 bases, the J end by 1 base, with 9 bases between. Germline V gives CDR1 MNHEY, CDR2 SVGAGI. In DNA form, the CDR3 reads TGTGCCAGCAGTGACCCGGGGGCCAAAAACATTCAGTACTTC. It codes for CASSDPGAKNIQYF.

This chain's CDR3 is CASSLYGGASYEQYF. The DNA for the CDR3 is TGCGCCAGCAGCTTGTACGGGGGGGCGTCCTACGAGCAGTACTTC. V is TRBV5-1 and J is TRBJ2-7; 8 bases line up with TRBD2. The V and J ends lost 1 base and 1 base, in that order; junction bases with no gene match: 4. Looked up from germline, CDR1 is SGHRS and CDR2 is YFSETQ. This CDR3 contains 15 residues.

This clonotype is a singleton in its sample. The CDR3 protein is CASTGSRVGNQPQHF. The CDR3 nucleotides read TGTGCCAGCACCGGGTCCAGGGTCGGCAATCAGCCCCAGCATTTT. The chain couples TRBV2 to TRBJ1-5; maybe TRBD1 (5 bases). The CDR3 covers 15 residues. V shed 7 bases and J shed 2 bases, with 15 bases lying between them. Germline CDR1 and CDR2: SNHLY and FYNNEI.

The V call is TRBV7-2, the J call TRBJ2-1; D is unclear. The V gene's germline CDR1 is SGHTA and CDR2 FQGNSA. Deletions cut 0 bases from V and 0 bases from J, with 6 bases between. The CDR3 is made up of 15 amino acids. This CDR3 reads CASSLAWSSYNEQFF. As DNA, the CDR3 is TGTGCCAGCAGCTTAGCATGGAGCTCCTACAATGAGCAGTTCTTC.

This chain connects TRBV6-2 or TRBV6-3 to TRBJ2-7; tentatively, D is TRBD1 or TRBD2 (5 bases each). The J call may be incorrect, as the DNA end agrees better with TRBJ2-5. The CDR3 sequence is 13 residues long. CDR1 and CDR2 (germline): MNHEY, SVGEGT. The CDR3 protein is CASDVGRGETQYF. As DNA, the CDR3 is TGTGCCAGCGACGTGGGACGAGGGGAGACCCAGTACTTC.

This chain joins TRBV20-1 and TRBJ2-5; 12 bases align to TRBD2. The CDR3 totals 16 residues. Germline lookup yields CDR1 DFQATT and CDR2 SNEGSKA (reference sequence). J gave up 5 bases and V 3 bases, and 10 bases lay outside the gene matches. The CDR3 DNA follows: TGCAGTGCTAGGGCCGGACTAGCGGGGCCCGGTGAGACCCAGTACTTC. It is translated as CSARAGLAGPGETQYF.

The chain links TRBV3-1 to TRBJ2-4; D possibly corresponds to TRBD1 (5 bases). Trimming left V 0 bases short and J 0 bases short, with 9 bases between. Germline assignment: CDR1 LGHDT and CDR2 YNNKEL (reference sequence). There are 16 residues in the CDR3. CDR3 nucleotide sequence: TGTGCCAGCAGCCAAGATCTCCAGGGAGCCAAAAACATTCAGTACTTC. This sequence encodes CASSQDLQGAKNIQYF.